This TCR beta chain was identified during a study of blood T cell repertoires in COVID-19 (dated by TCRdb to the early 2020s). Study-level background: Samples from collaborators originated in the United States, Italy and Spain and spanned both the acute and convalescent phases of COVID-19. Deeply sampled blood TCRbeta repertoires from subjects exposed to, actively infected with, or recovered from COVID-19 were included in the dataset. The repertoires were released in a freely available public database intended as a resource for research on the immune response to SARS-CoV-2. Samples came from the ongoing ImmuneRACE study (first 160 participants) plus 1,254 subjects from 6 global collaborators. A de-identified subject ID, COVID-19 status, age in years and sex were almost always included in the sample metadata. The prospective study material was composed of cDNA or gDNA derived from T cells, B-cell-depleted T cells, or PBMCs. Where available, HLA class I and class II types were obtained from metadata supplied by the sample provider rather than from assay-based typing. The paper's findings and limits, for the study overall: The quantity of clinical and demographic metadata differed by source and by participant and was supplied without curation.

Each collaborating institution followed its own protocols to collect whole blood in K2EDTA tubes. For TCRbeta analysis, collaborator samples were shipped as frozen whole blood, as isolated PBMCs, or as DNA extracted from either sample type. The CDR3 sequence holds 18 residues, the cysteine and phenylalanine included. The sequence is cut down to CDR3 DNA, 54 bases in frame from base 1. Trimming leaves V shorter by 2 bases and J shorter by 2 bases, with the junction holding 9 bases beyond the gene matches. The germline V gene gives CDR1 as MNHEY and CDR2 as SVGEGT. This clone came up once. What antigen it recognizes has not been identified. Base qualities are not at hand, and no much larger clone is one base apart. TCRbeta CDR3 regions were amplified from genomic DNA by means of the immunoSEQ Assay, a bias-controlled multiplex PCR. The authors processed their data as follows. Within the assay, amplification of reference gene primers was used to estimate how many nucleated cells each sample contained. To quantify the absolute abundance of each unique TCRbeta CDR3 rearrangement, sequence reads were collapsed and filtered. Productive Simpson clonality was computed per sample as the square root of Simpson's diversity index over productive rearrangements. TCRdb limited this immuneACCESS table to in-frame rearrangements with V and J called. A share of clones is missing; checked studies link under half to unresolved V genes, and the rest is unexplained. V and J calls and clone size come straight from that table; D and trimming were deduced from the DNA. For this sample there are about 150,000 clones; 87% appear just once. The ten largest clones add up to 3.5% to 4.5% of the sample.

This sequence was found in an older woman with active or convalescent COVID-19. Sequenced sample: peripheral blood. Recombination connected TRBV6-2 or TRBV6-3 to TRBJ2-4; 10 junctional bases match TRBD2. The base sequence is TGTGCCAGCAGTTACCCCTTAGAAGCGGGGGGGACCAAAAACATTCAGTACTTC. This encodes CASSYPLEAGGTKNIQYF.